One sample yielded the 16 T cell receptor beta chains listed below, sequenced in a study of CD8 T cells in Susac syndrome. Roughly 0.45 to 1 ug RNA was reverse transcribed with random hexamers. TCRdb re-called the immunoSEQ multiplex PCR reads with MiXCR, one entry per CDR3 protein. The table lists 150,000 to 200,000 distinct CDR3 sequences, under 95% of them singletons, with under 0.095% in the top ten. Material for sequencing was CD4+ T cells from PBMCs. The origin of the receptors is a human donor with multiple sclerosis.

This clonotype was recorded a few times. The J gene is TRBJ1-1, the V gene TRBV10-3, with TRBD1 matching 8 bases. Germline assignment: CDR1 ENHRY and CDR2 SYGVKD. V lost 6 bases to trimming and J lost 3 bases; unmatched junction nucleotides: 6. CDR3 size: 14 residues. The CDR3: CAIRRGQEYTEAFF. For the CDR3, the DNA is TGTGCCATCAGGAGGGGACAGGAATACACTGAAGCTTTCTTT.

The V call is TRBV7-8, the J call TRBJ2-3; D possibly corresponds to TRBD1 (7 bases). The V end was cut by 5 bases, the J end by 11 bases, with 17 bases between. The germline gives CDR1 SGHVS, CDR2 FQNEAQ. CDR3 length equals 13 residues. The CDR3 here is CASSTGDSREQYF. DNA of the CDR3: TGTGCCAGCAGCACAGGGGACTCCAGAGAGCAGTATTTT.

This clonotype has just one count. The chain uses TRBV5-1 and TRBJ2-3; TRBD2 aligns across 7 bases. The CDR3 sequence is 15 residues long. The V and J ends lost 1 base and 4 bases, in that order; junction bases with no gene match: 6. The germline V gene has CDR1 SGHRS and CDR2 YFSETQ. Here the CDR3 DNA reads TGCGCCAGCAGCTTGCTCGCGGGGGATGCAGATACGCAGTATTTT. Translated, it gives CASSLLAGDADTQYF.

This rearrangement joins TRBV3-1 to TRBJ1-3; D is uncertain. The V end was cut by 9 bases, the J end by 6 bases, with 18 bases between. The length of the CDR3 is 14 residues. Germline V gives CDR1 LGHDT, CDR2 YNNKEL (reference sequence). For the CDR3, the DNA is TGTGCCAGATCGTTGGAGTCCTGGGAAAACACCATATATTTT. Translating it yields CARSLESWENTIYF.

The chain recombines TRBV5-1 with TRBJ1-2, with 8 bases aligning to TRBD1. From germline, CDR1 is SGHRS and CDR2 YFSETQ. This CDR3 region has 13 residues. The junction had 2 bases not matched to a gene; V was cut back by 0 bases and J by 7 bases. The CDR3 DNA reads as TGCGCCAGCAGCTTGGGGACAGGGAGTGGCTACACCTTC. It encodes CASSLGTGSGYTF.

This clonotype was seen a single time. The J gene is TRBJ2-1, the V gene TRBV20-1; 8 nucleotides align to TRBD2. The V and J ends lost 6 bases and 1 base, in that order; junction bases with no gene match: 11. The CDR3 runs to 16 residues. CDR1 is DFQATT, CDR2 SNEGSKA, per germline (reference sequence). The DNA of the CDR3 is TGCAGTGCGACATCCGGGGGGGCCTGGTCCTACAATGAGCAGTTCTTC. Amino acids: CSATSGGAWSYNEQFF.

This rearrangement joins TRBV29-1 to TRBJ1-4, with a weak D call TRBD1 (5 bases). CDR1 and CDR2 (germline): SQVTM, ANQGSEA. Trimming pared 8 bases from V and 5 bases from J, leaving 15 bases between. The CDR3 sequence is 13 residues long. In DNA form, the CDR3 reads TGCAGCACCTACGACCGGGACAATGAAAAACTGTTTTTT. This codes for CSTYDRDNEKLFF.

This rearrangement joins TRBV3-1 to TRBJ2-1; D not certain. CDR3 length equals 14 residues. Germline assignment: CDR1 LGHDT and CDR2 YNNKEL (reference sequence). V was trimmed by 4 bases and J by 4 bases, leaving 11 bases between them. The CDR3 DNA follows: TGTGCCAGCAGCCGGCGTCTAGATTACAATGAGCAGTTCTTC. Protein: CASSRRLDYNEQFF.

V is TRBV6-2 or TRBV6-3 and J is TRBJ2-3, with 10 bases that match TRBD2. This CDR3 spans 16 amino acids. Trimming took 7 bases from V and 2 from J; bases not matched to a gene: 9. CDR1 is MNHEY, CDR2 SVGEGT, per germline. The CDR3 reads CASTLRGLANTDTQYF. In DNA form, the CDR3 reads TGTGCCAGCACCCTACGGGGACTAGCGAACACAGATACGCAGTATTTT.

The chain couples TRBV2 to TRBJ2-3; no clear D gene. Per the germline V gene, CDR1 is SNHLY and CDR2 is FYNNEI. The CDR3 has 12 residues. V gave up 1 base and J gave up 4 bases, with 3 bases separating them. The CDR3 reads CASSEVPDTQYF. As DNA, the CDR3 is TGTGCCAGCAGTGAAGTCCCAGATACGCAGTATTTT.

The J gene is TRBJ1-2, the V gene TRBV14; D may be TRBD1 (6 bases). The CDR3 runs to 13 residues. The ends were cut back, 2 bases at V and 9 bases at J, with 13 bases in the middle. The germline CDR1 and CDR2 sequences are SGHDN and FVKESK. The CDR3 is CASSQRGDLRYTF. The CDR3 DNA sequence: TGTGCCAGCAGCCAAAGGGGGGATCTGCGCTACACCTTC.

The CDR3 spells CASKRRGDTNTGELFF. The CDR3 DNA sequence: TGTGCCAGCAAGCGAAGGGGAGACACGAACACCGGGGAGCTGTTTTTT. The chain joins TRBV6-1 to TRBJ2-2; D tentatively reads TRBD1 or TRBD2 (5 bases each). Trimming took off 7 bases at V and 0 bases at J, with 15 bases between the two ends. The CDR3 runs 16 residues. Germline V gene lookup returns CDR1 MNHNS and CDR2 SASEGT.

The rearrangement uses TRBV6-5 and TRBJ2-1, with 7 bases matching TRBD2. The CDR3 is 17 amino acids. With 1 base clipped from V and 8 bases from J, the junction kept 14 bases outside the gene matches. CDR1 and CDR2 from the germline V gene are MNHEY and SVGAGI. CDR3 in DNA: TGTGCCAGCAGTTACTATGGGTCCCCACGGGGGAGGGATGAGCAGTTCTTC. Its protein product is CASSYYGSPRGRDEQFF.

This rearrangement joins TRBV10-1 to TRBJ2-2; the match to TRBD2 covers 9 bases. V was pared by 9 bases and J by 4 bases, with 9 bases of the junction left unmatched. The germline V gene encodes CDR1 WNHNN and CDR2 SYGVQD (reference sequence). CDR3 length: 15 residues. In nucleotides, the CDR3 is TGCGCCAGTCTGGGACTAGCCCCGATCACCGGGGAGCTGTTTTTT. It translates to CASLGLAPITGELFF.

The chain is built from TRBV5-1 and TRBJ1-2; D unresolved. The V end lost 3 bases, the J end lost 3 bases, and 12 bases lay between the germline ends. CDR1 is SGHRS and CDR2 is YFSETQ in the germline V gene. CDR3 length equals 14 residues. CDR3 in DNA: TGCGCCAGCAGCTCACTGGACGGCCACTATGGCTACACCTTC. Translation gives CASSSLDGHYGYTF. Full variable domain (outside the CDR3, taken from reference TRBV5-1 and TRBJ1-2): KAGVTQTPRYLIKTRGQQVTLSCSPISGHRSVSWYQQTPGQGLQFLFEYFSETQRNKGNFPGRFSGRQFSNSRSEMNVSTLELGDSALYLCASSSLDGHYGYTFGSGTRLTVV.

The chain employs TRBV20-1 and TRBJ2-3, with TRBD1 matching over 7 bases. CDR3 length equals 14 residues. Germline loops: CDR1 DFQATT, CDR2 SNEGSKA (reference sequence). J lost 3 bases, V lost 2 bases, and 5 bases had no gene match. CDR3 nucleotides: TGCAGTGCTAGATCCCCGGGACAGACAGATACGCAGTATTTT. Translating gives CSARSPGQTDTQYF.